The 29 T cell receptor beta chains below all came from one sample that was sequenced in a study of CD8 T cells in ankylosing spondylitis (dated by TCRdb to between 2016 and 2019). Study-level results and caveats: Blood from ankylosing spondylitis patients appeared to be characterized by a TCR beta motif made up of under 10 highly homologous amino acid variants.

The antigens these receptors bind are not known. Libraries were constructed by 5' RACE. The instrument given in TCRdb is Illumina HiSeq 2500. TCRdb applied fastp at Q25 and MiXCR to the public reads, then kept only in-frame beta chains. Duplicate CDR3 protein sequences are folded into a single record with the most common DNA and genes. The table for this sample lists a few hundred thousand distinct CDR3 sequences; about 15% of them were counted only once. The ten biggest clones cover around 0.92% of the sample. Sequencing was done on a sample of blood, either unsorted or a sorted T cell fraction (not recorded which). Source of these receptors: a male donor with ankylosing spondylitis.

V is TRBV11-2 and J is TRBJ2-2; 8 positions agree with TRBD1. V was pared by 5 bases and J by 7 bases, with 3 bases of the junction left unmatched. Per germline, CDR1 SGHAT and CDR2 FQNNGV. The CDR3 contains 13 residues. The CDR3 sequence is CASSQTGVGELFF. CDR3 DNA sequence: TGTGCCAGCAGCCAGACAGGGGTCGGGGAGCTGTTTTTT.

The chain carries TRBV5-6 and TRBJ1-6; unclear D gene. The germline CDR1 and CDR2 sequences are SGHDT and YYEEEE. CDR3 length: 17 amino acids. Trimming shortened V by 0 bases and J by 0 bases, and 10 bases separated the two germline ends. In nucleotides, the CDR3 is TGTGCCAGCAGCTTGGAAACGAAGAGCTCCTATAATTCACCCCTCCACTTT. The encoded protein is CASSLETKSSYNSPLHF.

The rearrangement uses TRBV3-1 and TRBJ1-5, with 8 bases matching TRBD1. J was trimmed by 4 bases and V by 4 bases; bases with no gene match: 9. Germline V lookup: CDR1 LGHDT, CDR2 YNNKEL (reference sequence). The CDR3 is 16 residues long. The CDR3 DNA reads as TGTGCCAGCAGCCGTGGGACAGGACGGTCGAATCAGCCCCAGCATTTT. Translating it yields CASSRGTGRSNQPQHF.

The J gene is TRBJ2-7, the V gene TRBV27; 7 positions agree with TRBD1. With 4 bases clipped from V and 2 bases from J, the junction kept 5 bases outside the gene matches. Germline CDR1 reads MNHEY; CDR2 reads SMNVEV (reference sequence). The CDR3 consists of 14 residues. The CDR3 here is CASSYRTGAYEQYF. CDR3 bases: TGTGCCAGCAGTTACCGGACAGGTGCCTACGAGCAGTACTTC.

This clonotype showed up just a few times. V and J are TRBV4-1 and TRBJ2-6; tentatively, D is TRBD1 (6 bases). Germline V gene sequence: CDR1 MGHRA, CDR2 YSYEKL. The CDR3 is 16 amino acids. Trimming cost V 0 bases and J 4 bases, with 10 bases left between them. CDR3 bases: TGCGCCAGCAGCCAAGAACAGGGTGCCGGGGCCAACGTCCTGACTTTC. This translates into CASSQEQGAGANVLTF.

This sequence joins TRBV6-2 or TRBV6-3 and TRBJ2-1; D is perhaps TRBD2 (5 bases). Trimming pared 0 bases from V and 3 bases from J, leaving 24 bases between. This CDR3 has 20 residues. CDR1 is MNHEY, CDR2 SVGEGT, per germline. CDR3 in amino acids: CASSYSASRTLSVYYNEQFF. The CDR3 bases are TGTGCCAGCAGTTACTCGGCCTCGCGTACCCTTAGCGTGTACTACAATGAGCAGTTCTTC.

This clonotype was seen at least ten times. The V call is TRBV7-8, the J call TRBJ1-3, with D maybe TRBD1 (6 bases). V lost 1 base and J 0 bases, leaving 7 bases between the germline ends. The CDR3 spans 15 residues. The germline gives CDR1 SGHVS, CDR2 FQNEAQ. The CDR3 DNA reads as TGTGCCAGCAGCTTAGTCAGGGGCTCTGGAAACACCATATATTTT. Translation gives CASSLVRGSGNTIYF.

This rearrangement joins TRBV20-1 to TRBJ2-3; 7 bases fit TRBD2. V gave up 1 base and J gave up 1 base; unmatched junction bases: 2. This CDR3 contains 14 residues. Germline V gene lookup returns CDR1 DFQATT and CDR2 SNEGSKA (reference sequence). CDR3 in amino acids: CSARARGGTDTQYF. CDR3 bases: TGCAGTGCTAGAGCACGGGGGGGCACAGATACGCAGTATTTT.

The gene calls are TRBV3-1 and TRBJ2-7; D possibly corresponds to TRBD1 (6 bases). The CDR3 is made up of 13 amino acids. CDR1 and CDR2 from the germline V gene are LGHDT and YNNKEL (reference sequence). The V end was cut by 4 bases, the J end by 2 bases, with 9 bases between. In nucleotides, the CDR3 is TGTGCCAGCAGCCTCCGGACAGCCTACGAGCAGTACTTC. Its translation is CASSLRTAYEQYF.

This clonotype appeared a few times. This chain uses TRBV4-1 with TRBJ2-3; 11 bases are shared with TRBD2. CDR3 size: 19 residues. The germline V gene encodes CDR1 MGHRA and CDR2 YSYEKL. J was trimmed by 2 bases and V by 0 bases; bases with no gene match: 10. Here the CDR3 reads CASSQERTPGLAVTDTQYF. The CDR3 nucleotides read TGCGCCAGCAGCCAAGAAAGGACTCCGGGACTAGCGGTCACAGATACGCAGTATTTT.

This clonotype was observed a handful of times. The rearrangement uses TRBV4-1 and TRBJ2-2; D not resolved. The germline V and J ends were trimmed by 0 bases and 6 bases, with 23 bases remaining between them. In germline, CDR1 is MGHRA, CDR2 YSYEKL. This CDR3 is 19 amino acids long. CDR3 residues: CASSQEGIQRLGWSGELFF. CDR3 nucleotides: TGCGCCAGCAGCCAAGAAGGAATCCAGCGCCTAGGTTGGTCCGGGGAGCTGTTTTTT.

This clonotype came up many times. J is TRBJ2-3 and V is TRBV29-1; TRBD2 aligns across 12 bases. From germline, CDR1 is SQVTM and CDR2 ANQGSEA. This CDR3 spans 16 amino acids. V was pared by 5 bases and J by 0 bases, with 6 bases of the junction left unmatched. CDR3 nucleotides: TGCAGCGTTCCTGGGGGGACTAGCGGGAGCACAGATACGCAGTATTTT. Residues: CSVPGGTSGSTDTQYF.

There are many counts of this clonotype. The chain links TRBV5-1 to TRBJ2-5; D may correspond to TRBD1 or TRBD2 (5 bases each). This CDR3 comprises 15 residues. Germline V gene sequence: CDR1 SGHRS, CDR2 YFSETQ. V lost 5 bases and J 0 bases, leaving 14 bases between the germline ends. The CDR3 region has the DNA TGCGCCAGCAGTCAAGGGACGGGATACCAAGAGACCCAGTACTTC. Its protein is CASSQGTGYQETQYF.

The V and J genes are TRBV7-9 and TRBJ2-2; TRBD2 matches at 8 bases. The V gene end was trimmed by 3 bases and the J gene end by 0 bases; junction bases not matched to a gene: 6. The germline V gene has CDR1 SEHNR and CDR2 FQNEAQ (reference sequence). The CDR3 is made up of 17 amino acids. The CDR3 loop reads CASSFRAGVTNTGELFF. CDR3 bases: TGTGCCAGCAGCTTTCGAGCGGGGGTTACGAACACCGGGGAGCTGTTTTTT.

This clonotype was observed a few times. This chain links TRBV20-1 with TRBJ1-1; 7 bases map to TRBD1. The trim removed 3 bases at V and 1 base at J, leaving 5 bases unmatched. Germline CDR1 is DFQATT and CDR2 is SNEGSKA (reference sequence). CDR3 length: 14 residues. The CDR3 DNA sequence: TGCAGTGCTAGGACAGGGCATGGGAACACTGAAGCTTTCTTT. Amino acids: CSARTGHGNTEAFF.

This clonotype was seen a handful of times. The genes are TRBV7-2 and TRBJ2-3; D is possibly TRBD1 or TRBD2 (5 bases each). V was shortened by 7 bases and J by 5 bases, with 19 bases between the two germline ends. This CDR3 region has 15 residues. The germline V gene has CDR1 SGHTA and CDR2 FQGNSA. Written as DNA, the CDR3 is TGTGCCAGCACCCGGGGCTATACCTGGCTAGATACGCAGTATTTT. Encoded protein: CASTRGYTWLDTQYF.

In this sample, this clonotype turned up a few times. This chain links TRBV12-3 or TRBV12-4 with TRBJ1-2; TRBD1 matches at 9 bases. J gave up 8 bases and V 5 bases, and 9 bases lay outside the gene matches. This CDR3 region has 14 residues. CDR3 bases: TGTGCCAGCAGTGACAAGGGGACAGGGCGAGGCTACACCTTC. This encodes CASSDKGTGRGYTF.

J is TRBJ1-4 and V is TRBV7-2; D is undetermined. Germline CDR1 reads SGHTA; CDR2 reads FQGNSA. The CDR3 sequence is 14 residues long. Trimming left V 4 bases short and J 6 bases short, with 12 bases between. The CDR3 region is CASSWGGRDEKLFF. CDR3 coding DNA: TGTGCCAGCAGCTGGGGAGGCCGCGATGAAAAACTGTTTTTT.

This clonotype was seen only a few times. The chain uses TRBV20-1 and TRBJ2-5, with TRBD2 identical over 9 bases. V shed 2 bases, J shed 4 bases, and the junction held 5 bases outside the gene matches. The CDR3 is 14 amino acids. Germline lookup yields CDR1 DFQATT and CDR2 SNEGSKA (reference sequence). The CDR3, as DNA: TGCAGTGCTAGACTAGCGGGGAAAGGAGAGACCCAGTACTTC. It specifies CSARLAGKGETQYF.

This clonotype occurred many times. The chain couples TRBV20-1 to TRBJ2-7, with 7 bases matching TRBD1. Germline CDR1 reads DFQATT; CDR2 reads SNEGSKA (reference sequence). The CDR3 sequence is 13 residues long. V shed 1 base, J shed 3 bases, and the junction held 3 bases outside the gene matches. The CDR3, as DNA: TGCAGTGCTAGAGGGCAGGGGGACTACGAGCAGTACTTC. Protein product: CSARGQGDYEQYF.

This clonotype was seen a handful of times. V is TRBV30 and J is TRBJ2-7, with 10 positions matching TRBD1. J gave up 4 bases and V 1 base, and 10 bases lay outside the gene matches. This CDR3 spans 16 amino acids. CDR1 is GTSNPN and CDR2 is SVGIG in the germline V gene (reference sequence). CDR3 in DNA: TGTGCCTGGAGTGACCGGGGACAGGGGATAAGGTACGAGCAGTACTTC. Its protein product is CAWSDRGQGIRYEQYF.

This sequence joins TRBV6-5 and TRBJ2-1; D tentatively fits TRBD1 or TRBD2 (6 bases each). V lost 2 bases to trimming and J lost 1 base, with 9 bases between them. Germline V gene lookup returns CDR1 MNHEY and CDR2 SVGAGI. CDR3 size: 15 residues. CDR3 DNA sequence: TGTGCCAGCAGTTACGGGGGGCAGTCCTACAATGAGCAGTTCTTC. It translates to CASSYGGQSYNEQFF.

This clonotype appeared a few times. This chain joins TRBV6-1 and TRBJ2-7; 7 positions match TRBD1. Germline V lookup: CDR1 MNHNS, CDR2 SASEGT. This CDR3 comprises 14 residues. The trim removed 5 bases at V and 2 bases at J, leaving 6 bases unmatched. The CDR3: CASSPKTGTYEQYF. In DNA, the CDR3 is TGTGCCAGCAGTCCTAAGACAGGGACCTACGAGCAGTACTTC.

Only a few counts were recorded for this clonotype. This chain links TRBV4-1 with TRBJ2-3, with TRBD2 matching over 8 bases. CDR3 length equals 14 residues. CDR1 and CDR2 (germline): MGHRA, YSYEKL. The J segment lost 6 bases and the V segment lost 1 base, leaving 3 bases of the junction unmatched. This chain's CDR3 is CASSQGRGEDTQYF. CDR3 nucleotide sequence: TGCGCCAGCAGCCAAGGGCGGGGGGAGGATACGCAGTATTTT.

The chain combines TRBV20-1 with TRBJ2-2; TRBD2 matches at 10 bases. Germline-derived CDR1 and CDR2 are DFQATT and SNEGSKA (reference sequence). Unmatched junction bases numbered 4, after V lost 3 bases and J lost 6 bases. The CDR3 contains 14 residues. The CDR3 DNA reads as TGCAGTGCTAGCCGAGCGGGAGGGGCCGGGGAGCTGTTTTTT. This sequence encodes CSASRAGGAGELFF.

This clonotype is a singleton in its sample. V gene TRBV9 combines with J gene TRBJ2-7, with a weak D call TRBD2 (6 bases). CDR3 size: 13 residues. Germline CDR1 is SGDLS and CDR2 is YYNGEE. The V end was cut by 0 bases, the J end by 4 bases, with 8 bases between. The CDR3 coding sequence is TGTGCCAGCAGCGTAGAGGAGGGGTACGAGCAGTACTTC. Translation: CASSVEEGYEQYF.

This clonotype was picked up many times. The rearrangement links TRBV11-1 to TRBJ2-3, with 7 bases lining up with TRBD1. CDR1 is SGHAT and CDR2 is FQDESV in the germline V gene (reference sequence). The CDR3 runs to 16 residues. The ends lost 5 bases at V and 4 bases at J; junction bases unmatched: 12. This CDR3 reads CASSPSERGRADTQYF. The CDR3 DNA reads as TGTGCCAGCAGCCCCTCTGAAAGGGGGCGCGCAGATACGCAGTATTTT.

This clonotype was seen at least ten times. CDR3 amino acids: CASSLGGQGPTDTQYF. Written as DNA, the CDR3 is TGCGCCAGCAGCTTGGGGGGACAGGGCCCGACAGATACGCAGTATTTT. The V and J genes are TRBV5-1 and TRBJ2-3; 9 bases match TRBD1. The J segment lost 3 bases and the V segment lost 0 bases, leaving 5 bases of the junction unmatched. The CDR3 is 16 amino acids. Germline CDR1 is SGHRS and CDR2 is YFSETQ.

The rearrangement links TRBV15 to TRBJ1-3; D might be TRBD1 (5 bases). This CDR3 has 16 residues. Germline V lookup: CDR1 LNHNV, CDR2 YYDKDF (reference sequence). V was cut by 7 bases and J by 0 bases, with 16 bases left in between. The DNA of the CDR3 is TGTGCCACCACCTCCGGGGGGATTCTCTCTGGAAACACCATATATTTT. It codes for CATTSGGILSGNTIYF.